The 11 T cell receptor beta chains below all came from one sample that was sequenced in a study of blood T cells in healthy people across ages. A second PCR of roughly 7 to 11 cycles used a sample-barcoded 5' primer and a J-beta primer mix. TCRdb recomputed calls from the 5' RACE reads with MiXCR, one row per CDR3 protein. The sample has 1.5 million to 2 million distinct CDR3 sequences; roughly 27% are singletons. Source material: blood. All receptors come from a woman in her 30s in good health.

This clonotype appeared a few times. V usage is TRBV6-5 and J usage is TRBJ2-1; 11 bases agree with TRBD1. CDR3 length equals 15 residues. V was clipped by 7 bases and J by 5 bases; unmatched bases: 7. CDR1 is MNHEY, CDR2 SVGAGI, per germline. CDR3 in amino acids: CASTLDRGLHNEQFF. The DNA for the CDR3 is TGTGCCAGCACCCTGGACAGGGGGCTCCACAATGAGCAGTTCTTC.

The CDR3 nucleotides are TGCGCCAGCAGCTTGAGGAGGGGCTATAGCAATCAGCCCCAGCATTTT. This sequence encodes CASSLRRGYSNQPQHF. The chain employs TRBV5-1 and TRBJ1-5, with a weak D call TRBD1 (5 bases). The CDR3 extends over 16 amino acids. The germline V gene encodes CDR1 SGHRS and CDR2 YFSETQ. Trimming shortened V by 1 base and J by 0 bases, and 11 bases separated the two germline ends.

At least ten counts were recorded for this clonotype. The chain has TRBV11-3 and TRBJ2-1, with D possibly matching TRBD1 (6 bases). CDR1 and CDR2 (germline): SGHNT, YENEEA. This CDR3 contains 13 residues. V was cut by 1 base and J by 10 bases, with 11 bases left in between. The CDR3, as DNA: TGTGCCAGCAGCTTAGCGGCAGGGGACGAGCAGTTCTTC. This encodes CASSLAAGDEQFF. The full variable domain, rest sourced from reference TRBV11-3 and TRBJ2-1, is EAGVVQSPRYKIIEKKQPVAFWCNPISGHNTLYWYLQNLGQGPELLIRYENEEAVDDSQLPKDRFSAERLKGVDSTLKIQPAELGDSAVYLCASSLAAGDEQFFGPGTRLTVL.

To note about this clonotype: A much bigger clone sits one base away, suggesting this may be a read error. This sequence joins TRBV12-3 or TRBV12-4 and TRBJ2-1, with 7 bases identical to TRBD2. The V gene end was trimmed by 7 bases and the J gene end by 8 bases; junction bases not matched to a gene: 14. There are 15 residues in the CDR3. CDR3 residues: CASTLAGEGHDEQFF. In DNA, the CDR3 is TGTGCCAGCACCCTCGCGGGAGAGGGCCACGATGAGCAGTTCTTC.

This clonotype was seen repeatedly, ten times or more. The CDR3 is CASSPVVAGSPYEQYF. CDR3 nucleotide sequence: TGTGCCAGCAGCCCAGTAGTAGCGGGGAGCCCCTACGAGCAGTACTTC. V and J are TRBV11-2 and TRBJ2-7; TRBD2 matches at 8 bases. The CDR3 consists of 16 residues. V lost 5 bases, J lost 2 bases, and 11 bases stayed unmatched. Germline CDR1 and CDR2: SGHAT and FQNNGV.

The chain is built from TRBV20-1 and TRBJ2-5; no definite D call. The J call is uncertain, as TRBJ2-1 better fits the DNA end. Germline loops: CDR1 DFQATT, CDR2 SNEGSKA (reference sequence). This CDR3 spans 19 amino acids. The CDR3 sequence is CSARIVATPNTYYQETQFF. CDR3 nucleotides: TGCAGTGCTAGGATTGTGGCTACGCCTAACACTTACTATCAAGAGACCCAGTTCTTC.

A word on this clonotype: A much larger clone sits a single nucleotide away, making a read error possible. The CDR3 loop is CVSSGPSPGGGYQETQYF. CDR3 coding DNA: TGTGTCAGCAGTGGTCCGTCGCCGGGCGGGGGGTACCAAGAGACCCAGTACTTC. The chain carries TRBV6-1 and TRBJ2-5; 8 positions agree with TRBD2. There are 18 residues in the CDR3. The germline V gene has CDR1 MNHNS and CDR2 SASEGT.

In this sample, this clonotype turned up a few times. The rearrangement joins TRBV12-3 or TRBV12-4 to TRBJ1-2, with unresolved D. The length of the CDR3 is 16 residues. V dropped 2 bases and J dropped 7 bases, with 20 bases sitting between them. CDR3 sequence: CASSLKSGPRVLGYTF. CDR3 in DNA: TGTGCCAGCAGTTTAAAGTCCGGGCCCCGAGTCCTTGGCTACACCTTC.

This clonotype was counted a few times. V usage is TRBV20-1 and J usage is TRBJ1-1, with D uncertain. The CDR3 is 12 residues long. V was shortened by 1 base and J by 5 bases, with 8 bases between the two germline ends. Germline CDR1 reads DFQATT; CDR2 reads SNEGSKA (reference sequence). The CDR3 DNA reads TGCAGTGCTAGAGTTAGCGGGACTGAAGCTTTCTTT. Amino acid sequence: CSARVSGTEAFF.

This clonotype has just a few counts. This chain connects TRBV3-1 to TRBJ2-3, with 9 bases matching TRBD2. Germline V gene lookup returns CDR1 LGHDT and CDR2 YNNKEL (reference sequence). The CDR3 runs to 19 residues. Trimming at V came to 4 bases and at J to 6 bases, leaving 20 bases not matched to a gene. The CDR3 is CASSPLPFTAGGYWDTQYF. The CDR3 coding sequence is TGTGCCAGCAGCCCCCTCCCATTCACGGCGGGGGGGTATTGGGATACGCAGTATTTT.

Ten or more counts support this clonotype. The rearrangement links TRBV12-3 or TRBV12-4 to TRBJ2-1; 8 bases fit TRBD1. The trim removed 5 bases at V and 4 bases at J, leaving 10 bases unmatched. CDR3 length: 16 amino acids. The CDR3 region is CASSSLQGGIYNEQFF. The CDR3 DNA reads TGTGCCAGCAGTAGCCTACAGGGGGGAATTTACAATGAGCAGTTCTTC.